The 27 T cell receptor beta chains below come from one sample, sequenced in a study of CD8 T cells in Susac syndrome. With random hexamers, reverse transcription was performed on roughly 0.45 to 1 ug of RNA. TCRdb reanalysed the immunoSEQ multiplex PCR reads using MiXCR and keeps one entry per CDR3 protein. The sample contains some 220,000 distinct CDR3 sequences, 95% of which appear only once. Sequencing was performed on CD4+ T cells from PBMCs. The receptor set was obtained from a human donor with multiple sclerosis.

The CDR3 bases are TGCGCCAGCAGCTTGATAAGCCGTCCTAAAACCGGGGAGCTGTTTTTT. Translation: CASSLISRPKTGELFF. V and J are TRBV5-1 and TRBJ2-2; the D is unclear. The germline CDR1 and CDR2 sequences are SGHRS and YFSETQ. The V and J ends lost 1 base and 5 bases respectively, with 15 bases between them. This CDR3 comprises 16 residues.

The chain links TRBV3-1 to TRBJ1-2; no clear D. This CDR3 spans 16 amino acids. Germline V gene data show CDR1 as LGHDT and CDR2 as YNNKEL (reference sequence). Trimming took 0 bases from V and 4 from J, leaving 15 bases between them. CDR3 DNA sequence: TGTGCCAGCAGCCAAGATTTGCCTCCCTGGGGCTATGGCTACACCTTC. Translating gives CASSQDLPPWGYGYTF.

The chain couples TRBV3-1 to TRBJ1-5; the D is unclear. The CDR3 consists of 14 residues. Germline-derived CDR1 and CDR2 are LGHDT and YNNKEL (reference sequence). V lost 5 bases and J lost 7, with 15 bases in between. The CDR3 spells CASSSSGVGQPQHF. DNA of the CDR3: TGTGCCAGCAGCTCCTCCGGGGTAGGGCAGCCCCAGCATTTT. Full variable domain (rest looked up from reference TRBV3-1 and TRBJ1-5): DTAVSQTPKYLVTQMGNDKSIKCEQNLGHDTMYWYKQDSKKFLKIMFSYNNKELIINETVPNRFSPKSPDKAHLNLHINSLELGDSAVYFCASSSSGVGQPQHFGDGTRLSIL.

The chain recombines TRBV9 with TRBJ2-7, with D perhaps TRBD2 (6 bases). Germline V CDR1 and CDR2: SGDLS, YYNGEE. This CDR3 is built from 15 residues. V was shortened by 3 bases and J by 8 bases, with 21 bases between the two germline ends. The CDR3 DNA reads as TGTGCCAGCAGCGCGGGTCGCGGGGCTTATCGCCAGCAGTACTTC. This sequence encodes CASSAGRGAYRQQYF.

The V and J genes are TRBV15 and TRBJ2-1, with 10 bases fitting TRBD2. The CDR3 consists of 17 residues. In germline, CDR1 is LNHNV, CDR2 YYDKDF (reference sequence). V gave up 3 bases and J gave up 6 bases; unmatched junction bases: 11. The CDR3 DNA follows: TGTGCCACCAGCAGCCCCTCACAGCGGGGGGGTCCCAATGAGCAGTTCTTC. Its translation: CATSSPSQRGGPNEQFF.

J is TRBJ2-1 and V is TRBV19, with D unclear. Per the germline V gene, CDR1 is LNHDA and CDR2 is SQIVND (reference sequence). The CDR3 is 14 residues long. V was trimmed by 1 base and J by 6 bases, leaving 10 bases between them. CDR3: CASSIAVTSNEQFF. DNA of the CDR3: TGTGCCAGTAGTATAGCAGTGACCTCCAATGAGCAGTTCTTC.

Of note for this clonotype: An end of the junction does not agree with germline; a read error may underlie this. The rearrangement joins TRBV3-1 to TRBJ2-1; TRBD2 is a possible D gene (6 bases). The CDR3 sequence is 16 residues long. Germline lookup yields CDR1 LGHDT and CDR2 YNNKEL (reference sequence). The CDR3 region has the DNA TGTGCCAGCAGACAAGCGGGTGCGGGATTCTACAATGAGCAGTTCTTC. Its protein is CASRQAGAGFYNEQFF.

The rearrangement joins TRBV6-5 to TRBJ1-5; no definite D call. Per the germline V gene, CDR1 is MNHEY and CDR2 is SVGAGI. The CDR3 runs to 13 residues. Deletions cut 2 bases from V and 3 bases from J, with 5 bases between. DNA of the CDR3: TGTGCCAGCAGTTACAGAAACAATCAGCCCCAGCATTTT. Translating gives CASSYRNNQPQHF.

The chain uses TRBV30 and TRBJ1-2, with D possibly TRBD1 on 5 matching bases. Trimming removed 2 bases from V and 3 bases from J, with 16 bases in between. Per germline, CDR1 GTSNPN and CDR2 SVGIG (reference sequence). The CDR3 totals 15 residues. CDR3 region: CAWSTQGGGYYGYTF. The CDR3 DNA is TGTGCCTGGAGTACCCAGGGTGGGGGGTACTATGGCTACACCTTC. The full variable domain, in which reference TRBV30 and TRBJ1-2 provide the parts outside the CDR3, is SQTIHQWPATLVQPVGSPLSLECTVEGTSNPNLYWYRQAAGRGLQLLFYSVGIGQISSEVPQNLSASRPQDRQFILSSKKLLLSDSGFYLCAWSTQGGGYYGYTFGSGTRLTVV.

The CDR3 nucleotides read TGCAGTGCTAGAGATGGAACAGGGTTAGAGACCCAGTACTTC. This codes for CSARDGTGLETQYF. The rearrangement joins TRBV20-1 to TRBJ2-5, with D possibly being TRBD1 (6 bases). Germline CDR1 DFQATT, CDR2 SNEGSKA (reference sequence). The CDR3 has 14 residues. V was clipped by 0 bases and J by 4 bases, with 12 bases between them.

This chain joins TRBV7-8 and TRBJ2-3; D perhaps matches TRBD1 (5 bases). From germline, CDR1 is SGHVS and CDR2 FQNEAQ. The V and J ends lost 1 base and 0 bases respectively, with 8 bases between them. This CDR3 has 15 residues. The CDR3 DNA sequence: TGTGCCAGCAGCTTAGATGGGGCAAGCACAGATACGCAGTATTTT. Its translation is CASSLDGASTDTQYF.

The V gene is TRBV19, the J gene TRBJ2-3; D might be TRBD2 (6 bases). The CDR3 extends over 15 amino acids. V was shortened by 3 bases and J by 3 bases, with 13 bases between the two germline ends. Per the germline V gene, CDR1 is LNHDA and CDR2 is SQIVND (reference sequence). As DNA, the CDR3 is TGTGCCAGTAGTATCGCGGCTAGCGTAACAGATACGCAGTATTTT. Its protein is CASSIAASVTDTQYF.

CDR3 loop: CASSLEAGQETQYF. The CDR3, as DNA: TGTGCCAGCAGCTTAGAAGCGGGGCAAGAGACCCAGTACTTC. The V call is TRBV7-9, the J call TRBJ2-5, with TRBD2 matching 7 bases. Per the germline V gene, CDR1 is SEHNR and CDR2 is FQNEAQ (reference sequence). The trim removed 1 base at V and 2 bases at J, leaving 1 base unmatched. The CDR3 is made up of 14 amino acids.

This chain's CDR3 is CASSGLAGTQYF. As DNA, the CDR3 is TGTGCCAGTAGTGGACTAGCTGGGACCCAGTACTTC. The chain uses TRBV19 and TRBJ2-5; TRBD2 matches 8 bases. J lost 7 bases, V lost 5 bases, and 3 bases had no gene match. Germline values: CDR1 LNHDA, CDR2 SQIVND (reference sequence). CDR3 length: 12 residues.

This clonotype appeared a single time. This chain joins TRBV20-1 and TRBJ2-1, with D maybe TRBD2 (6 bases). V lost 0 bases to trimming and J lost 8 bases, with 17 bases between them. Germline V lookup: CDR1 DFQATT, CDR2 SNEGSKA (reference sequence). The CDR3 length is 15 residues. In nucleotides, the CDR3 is TGCAGTGCTAGAGATGTGGCAGGGAGGTCCCATGAGCAGTTCTTC. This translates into CSARDVAGRSHEQFF.

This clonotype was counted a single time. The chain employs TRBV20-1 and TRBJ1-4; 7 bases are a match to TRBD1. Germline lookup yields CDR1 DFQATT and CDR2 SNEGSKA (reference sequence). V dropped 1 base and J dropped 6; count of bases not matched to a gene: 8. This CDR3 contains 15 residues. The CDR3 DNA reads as TGCAGTGCTAGAGGAAAGGGGGCGCGGGATGAAAAACTGTTTTTT. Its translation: CSARGKGARDEKLFF.

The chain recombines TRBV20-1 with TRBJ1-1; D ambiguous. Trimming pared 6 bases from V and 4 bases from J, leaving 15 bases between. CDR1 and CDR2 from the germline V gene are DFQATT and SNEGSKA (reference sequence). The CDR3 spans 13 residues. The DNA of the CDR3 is TGCAGTGCGTCTCGAGTCCGGGGCACTGAAGCTTTCTTT. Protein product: CSASRVRGTEAFF.

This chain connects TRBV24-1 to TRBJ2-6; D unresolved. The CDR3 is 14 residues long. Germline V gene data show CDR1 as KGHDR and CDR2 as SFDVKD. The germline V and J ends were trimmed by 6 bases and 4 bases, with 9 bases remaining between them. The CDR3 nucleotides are TGTGCCACCAGTAGCAGTACCGGGGCCAACGTCCTGACTTTC. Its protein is CATSSSTGANVLTF.

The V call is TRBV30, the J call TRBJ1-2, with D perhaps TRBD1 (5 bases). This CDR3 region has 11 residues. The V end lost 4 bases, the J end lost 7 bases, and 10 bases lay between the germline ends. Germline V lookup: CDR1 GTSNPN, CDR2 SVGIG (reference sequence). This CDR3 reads CAWKGAGGYTF. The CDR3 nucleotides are TGTGCCTGGAAAGGGGCGGGTGGCTACACCTTC.

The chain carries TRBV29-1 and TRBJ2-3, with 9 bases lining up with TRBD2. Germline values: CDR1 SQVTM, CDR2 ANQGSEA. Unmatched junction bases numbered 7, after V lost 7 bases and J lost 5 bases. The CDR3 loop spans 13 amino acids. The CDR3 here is CSGRRGGEDTQYF. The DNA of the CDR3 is TGCAGCGGGCGGCGGGGGGGCGAAGATACGCAGTATTTT.

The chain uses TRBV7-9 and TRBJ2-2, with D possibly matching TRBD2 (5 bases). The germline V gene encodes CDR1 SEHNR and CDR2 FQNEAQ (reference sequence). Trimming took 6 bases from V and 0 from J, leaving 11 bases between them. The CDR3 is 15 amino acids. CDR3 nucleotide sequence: TGTGCCAGCAGTGCGGACTTCTCGAACACCGGGGAGCTGTTTTTT. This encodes CASSADFSNTGELFF. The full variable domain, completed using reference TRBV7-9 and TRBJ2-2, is DTGVSQNPRHKITKRGQNVTFRCDPISEHNRLYWYRQTLGQGPEFLTYFQNEAQLEKSRLLSDRFSAERPKGSFSTLEIQRTEQGDSAMYLCASSADFSNTGELFFGEGSRLTVL.

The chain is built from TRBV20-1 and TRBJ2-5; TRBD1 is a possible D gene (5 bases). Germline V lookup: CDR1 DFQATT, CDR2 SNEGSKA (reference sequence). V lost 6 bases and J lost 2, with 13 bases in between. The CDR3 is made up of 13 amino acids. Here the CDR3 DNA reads TGCAGTGCGAGTGGCAGGGTTCAAGAGACCCAGTACTTC. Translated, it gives CSASGRVQETQYF.

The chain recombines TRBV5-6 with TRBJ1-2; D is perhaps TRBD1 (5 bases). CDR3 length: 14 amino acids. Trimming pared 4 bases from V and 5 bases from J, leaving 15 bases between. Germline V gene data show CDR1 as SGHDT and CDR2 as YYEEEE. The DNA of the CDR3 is TGTGCCAGCAGCCCGGTGGCAGGGAAATATGGCTACACCTTC. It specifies CASSPVAGKYGYTF.

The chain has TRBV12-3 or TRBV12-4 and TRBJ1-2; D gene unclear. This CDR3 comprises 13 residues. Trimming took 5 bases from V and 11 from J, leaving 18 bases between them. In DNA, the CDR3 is TGTGCCAGCAGTCCACTCGGTTTTGTTGGGTACACCTTC. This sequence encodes CASSPLGFVGYTF.

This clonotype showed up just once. CDR3 nucleotides: TGCAGTGCCCCACCTGGGAGCTATGGCTACACCTTC. Residues: CSAPPGSYGYTF. The V gene is TRBV20-1, the J gene TRBJ1-2; D not resolved. The CDR3 totals 12 residues. Germline loops: CDR1 DFQATT, CDR2 SNEGSKA (reference sequence). V was cut by 6 bases and J by 4 bases, with 12 bases left in between.

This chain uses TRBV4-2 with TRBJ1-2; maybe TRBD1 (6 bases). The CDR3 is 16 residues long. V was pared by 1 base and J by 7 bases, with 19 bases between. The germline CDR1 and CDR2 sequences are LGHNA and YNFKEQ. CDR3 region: CASSQVARTGSLGYTF. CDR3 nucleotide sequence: TGTGCCAGCAGCCAAGTCGCCCGAACAGGGTCTCTTGGCTACACCTTC.

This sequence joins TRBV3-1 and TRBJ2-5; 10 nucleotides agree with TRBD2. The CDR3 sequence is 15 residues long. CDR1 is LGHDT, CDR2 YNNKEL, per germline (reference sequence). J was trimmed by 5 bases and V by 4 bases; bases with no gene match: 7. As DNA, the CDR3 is TGTGCCAGCAGCCTCCTAGCGGGGGCTTGGGAGACCCAGTACTTC. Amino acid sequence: CASSLLAGAWETQYF.